These T cell receptor beta chains were read from a single sample in a study of blood T cell repertoires in COVID-19. Some clones are missing from TCRdb's copy, which holds only in-frame ones; the method was immunoSEQ multiplex PCR. The repertoire consists of nearly 350,000 clones, with 85% to 90% occurring once and the leading ten covering approximately 7.4%. Sample: peripheral blood. Receptor source: a woman aged 70-85 years with COVID-19, enrolled during active disease. CDR3s include the opening cysteine and the closing phenylalanine or tryptophan. A D gene is named only where the DNA matches it firmly. Only some rows state a clone size, as once, few, many or a class for expanded clones.

clone size	V gene	J gene	D gene	CDR3 protein	CDR3 DNA
once	TRBV30	TRBJ1-1	.	CAWSATTKNTEAFF	TGTGCCTGGAGTGCGACGACAAAGAACACTGAAGCTTTCTTT
.	TRBV5-8	TRBJ1-1	.	CASSRLLTEAFF	TGTGCCAGCAGCCGATTACTAACTGAAGCTTTCTTT
.	TRBV30	TRBJ1-2	.	CAWDKSRGKGYTF	TGTGCCTGGGATAAGAGCAGGGGAAAGGGCTACACCTTC
.	TRBV10-2	TRBJ1-1	TRBD1	CASSEQGVGYTEAFF	TGCGCCAGCAGTGAGCAGGGGGTAGGGTACACTGAAGCTTTCTTT
once	TRBV5-8	TRBJ2-1	TRBD2	CASSLWEGNEQFF	TGTGCCAGCAGCTTGTGGGAGGGCAATGAGCAGTTCTTC
.	TRBV18	TRBJ1-1	TRBD1	CASSPRQGGNTEAFF	TGTGCCAGCTCACCACGGCAGGGGGGTAACACTGAAGCTTTCTTT
.	TRBV18	TRBJ2-1	TRBD2	CASSPGLAGGQTNEQFF	TGTGCCAGCTCACCCGGACTAGCGGGGGGGCAGACCAATGAGCAGTTCTTC
.	TRBV4-1	TRBJ1-2	.	CASSRSGGYTF	TGCGCCAGCAGTCGGTCGGGGGGCTACACCTTC
.	TRBV27	TRBJ1-2	TRBD1	CASSPRQGAGPFGYTF	TGTGCCAGCAGTCCCCGACAGGGGGCTGGTCCATTCGGCTACACCTTC
.	TRBV13	TRBJ2-1	TRBD2	CASSFSGGVYYNEQFF	TGTGCCAGCAGCTTCAGCGGGGGGGTTTACTACAATGAGCAGTTCTTC
.	TRBV6-1	TRBJ1-5	.	CASSENSVNQPQHF	TGTGCCAGCAGTGAAAACAGTGTTAATCAGCCCCAGCATTTT
few	TRBV7-9	TRBJ2-7	TRBD1	CASSDWDSYEQYF	TGTGCCAGCAGCGACTGGGACAGTTACGAGCAGTACTTC
.	TRBV5-1	TRBJ1-2	TRBD1	CASASGGQGRYGYTF	TGCGCCAGCGCCTCGGGGGGACAGGGGAGGTATGGCTACACCTTC
.	TRBV19	TRBJ1-1	.	CASTNGGGTEAFF	TGTGCCAGTACCAATGGTGGGGGGACTGAAGCTTTCTTT
.	TRBV10-2	TRBJ2-7	TRBD2	CATTSGGTYEQYF	TGCGCCACCACTAGCGGGGGTACCTACGAGCAGTACTTC
.	TRBV5-8	TRBJ2-6	.	CASSLALASSGANVLTF	TGTGCCAGCAGCTTGGCCTTGGCCTCCTCTGGGGCCAACGTCCTGACTTTC